The 18 T cell receptor beta chains given below trace back to one sample, sequenced in a study of cytomegalovirus exposure and HLA in healthy donors. Assay: immunoSEQ multiplex PCR; the TCRdb copy retains only in-frame clones and omits some. In the table there are about 180,000 clones, more than 75% of which are singletons. Sequencing used PBMCs. These receptors originate from a woman in her twenties or thirties in good health and CMV-seronegative.

This clone has just a few counts. The CDR3 protein is CAWSGGWNGYTF. In DNA, the CDR3 is TGTGCCTGGAGTGGCGGGTGGAATGGCTACACCTTC. The chain recombines TRBV30 with TRBJ1-2; no reliable D call. Deletions cut 1 base from V and 6 bases from J, with 9 bases between. Germline loops: CDR1 GTSNPN, CDR2 SVGIG (reference sequence). The CDR3 length is 12 residues.

The V gene is TRBV6-5, the J gene TRBJ2-7, with a weak D call TRBD2 (6 bases). Germline V gives CDR1 MNHEY, CDR2 SVGAGI. The CDR3 has 14 amino acids. The V end was cut by 5 bases, the J end by 6 bases, with 17 bases between. The CDR3 region is CASSRDSHLGEQYF. CDR3 DNA: TGTGCCAGCAGTCGGGACTCTCATTTGGGCGAGCAGTACTTC.

For the CDR3, the DNA is TGCGCCAGCAGCGCCGCCGGTTCAGAGACCCAGTACTTC. Translation: CASSAAGSETQYF. This rearrangement joins TRBV5-1 to TRBJ2-5; no clear D. Trimming removed 4 bases from V and 4 bases from J, with 11 bases in between. CDR1 is SGHRS, CDR2 YFSETQ, per germline. The CDR3 length is 13 residues.

This clone was seen just once. This sequence joins TRBV10-3 and TRBJ2-1; the match to TRBD2 covers 7 bases. V shed 10 bases, J shed 7 bases, and the junction held 4 bases outside the gene matches. There are 11 residues in the CDR3. CDR1 and CDR2 from the germline V gene are ENHRY and SYGVKD. The CDR3: CATTSDNEQFF. The CDR3 nucleotides are TGTGCCACCACTAGCGATAATGAGCAGTTCTTC.

V gene TRBV4-2 combines with J gene TRBJ2-1; weak D call: TRBD2 (5 bases). With 0 bases removed from V and 6 bases from J, the gap between germline ends came to 15 bases. Per the germline V gene, CDR1 is LGHNA and CDR2 is YNFKEQ. CDR3 length: 16 residues. The CDR3 sequence: CASSQEERQPINEQFF. DNA of the CDR3: TGTGCCAGCAGCCAAGAGGAGCGGCAACCCATCAATGAGCAGTTCTTC.

The chain joins TRBV4-1 to TRBJ2-1; D is unresolved. With 4 bases removed from V and 9 bases from J, the gap between germline ends came to 7 bases. Germline CDR1 is MGHRA and CDR2 is YSYEKL. The CDR3 consists of 11 residues. Here the CDR3 DNA reads TGCGCCAGCAGCCCCGGTGGTGAGCAGTTCTTC. It translates to CASSPGGEQFF.

The rearrangement links TRBV30 to TRBJ1-4; 8 bases are shared with TRBD1. Per the germline V gene, CDR1 is GTSNPN and CDR2 is SVGIG (reference sequence). This CDR3 contains 14 residues. Germline trimming cut 2 bases from V and 13 bases from J; bases unmatched to any gene: 12. The CDR3 spells CAWSLDRAFGGLFF. The CDR3, as DNA: TGTGCCTGGAGTTTGGACAGGGCCTTCGGGGGACTGTTTTTT.

The rearrangement links TRBV2 to TRBJ2-5, with TRBD2 identical over 11 bases. This CDR3 contains 15 residues. The germline V gene has CDR1 SNHLY and CDR2 FYNNEI. Trimming took 7 bases from V and 1 from J; bases not matched to a gene: 5. The CDR3 nucleotides are TGTGCCAGCACCGCAGGGACTAGCGGCCAAGAGACCCAGTACTTC. It is translated as CASTAGTSGQETQYF.

V is TRBV4-2 and J is TRBJ2-2; 10 nucleotides line up with TRBD2. CDR3 length: 18 residues. V lost 3 bases to trimming and J lost 4 bases; unmatched junction nucleotides: 11. Germline-derived CDR1 and CDR2 are LGHNA and YNFKEQ. The CDR3 here is CASSQGSSGGFPTGELFF. The DNA for the CDR3 is TGTGCCAGCAGCCAGGGGAGTAGCGGGGGGTTTCCCACCGGGGAGCTGTTTTTT.

This clone came up a few times. The V call is TRBV4-2, the J call TRBJ2-3; D is undetermined. Trimming pared 0 bases from V and 3 bases from J, leaving 7 bases between. The CDR3 is 14 residues long. CDR1 and CDR2 from the germline V gene are LGHNA and YNFKEQ. CDR3 in amino acids: CASSQDERTDTQYF. In DNA, the CDR3 is TGTGCCAGCAGCCAAGACGAGCGAACAGATACGCAGTATTTT.

This clone was observed once. The gene calls are TRBV2 and TRBJ1-4; no definite D call. The CDR3 has 13 amino acids. V was pared by 4 bases and J by 8 bases, with 11 bases between. Germline CDR1 and CDR2: SNHLY and FYNNEI. This CDR3 reads CASSAGTGEKLFF. CDR3 sequence (DNA): TGTGCCAGCAGTGCGGGAACCGGAGAAAAACTGTTTTTT.

Remarks on this clone: The same CDR3 can be traced to other DNA sequences in this sample. This chain links TRBV6-5 with TRBJ1-1; 9 positions agree with TRBD1. V gave up 0 bases and J gave up 5 bases; unmatched junction bases: 1. Germline V gene sequence: CDR1 MNHEY, CDR2 SVGAGI. This CDR3 comprises 14 residues. This CDR3 is CASSYSTGGTEAFF. The CDR3 bases are TGTGCCAGCAGTTACTCGACAGGGGGGACTGAAGCTTTCTTT.

V is TRBV29-1 and J is TRBJ1-2, with 8 bases that match TRBD1. The CDR3 totals 15 residues. Germline assignment: CDR1 SQVTM and CDR2 ANQGSEA. V trimming: 0 bases; J trimming: 4 bases; junction bases outside the gene matches: 7. CDR3 in amino acids: CSVEDPDRGIYGYTF. The CDR3 bases are TGCAGCGTTGAAGACCCCGACAGGGGAATCTATGGCTACACCTTC.

This rearrangement joins TRBV2 to TRBJ2-7; 8 nucleotides agree with TRBD1. CDR1 and CDR2 (germline): SNHLY, FYNNEI. Trimming cost V 5 bases and J 3 bases; bases outside gene matches: 9. The CDR3 loop spans 15 amino acids. In nucleotides, the CDR3 is TGTGCCAGCAGTCCGACAGGGGAGGCCCTCTACGAGCAGTACTTC. It yields the protein CASSPTGEALYEQYF.

The chain employs TRBV2 and TRBJ1-1, with 7 positions matching TRBD1. This CDR3 comprises 14 residues. Looked up from germline, CDR1 is SNHLY and CDR2 is FYNNEI. V lost 1 base and J lost 6; bases outside the gene matches: 5. For the CDR3, the DNA is TGTGCCAGCAGTGAAGTACAGGGGATGGCTGAAGCTTTCTTT. Its translation is CASSEVQGMAEAFF.

This chain uses TRBV25-1 with TRBJ1-3; D is possibly TRBD1 (6 bases). Germline loops: CDR1 MGHDK, CDR2 SYGVNS. The germline V and J ends were trimmed by 3 bases and 0 bases, with 9 bases remaining between them. The CDR3 spans 15 residues. The CDR3 region has the DNA TGTGCCAGCAGTGATCCAGGGGTCTCTGGAAACACCATATATTTT. Its protein product is CASSDPGVSGNTIYF.

This chain links TRBV29-1 with TRBJ2-2; 16 positions match TRBD2. V shed 7 bases and J 5 bases; nucleotides not matched to a gene: 10. The CDR3 contains 17 residues. Germline V CDR1 and CDR2: SQVTM, ANQGSEA. CDR3 sequence: CSARGTSGGAGTGELFF. In nucleotides, the CDR3 is TGCAGCGCGCGCGGGACTAGCGGGGGGGCAGGTACCGGGGAGCTGTTTTTT.

The chain combines TRBV27 with TRBJ1-4; weak D call: TRBD1 (6 bases). Germline V gene sequence: CDR1 MNHEY, CDR2 SMNVEV (reference sequence). Trimming shortened V by 6 bases and J by 3 bases, and 17 bases separated the two germline ends. The CDR3 loop spans 16 amino acids. The chain's CDR3 is CASRNNRVGANEKLFF. The CDR3 DNA reads as TGTGCCAGCAGGAACAACAGGGTGGGGGCTAATGAAAAACTGTTTTTT. Based on the CDR3 plus reference TRBV27 and TRBJ1-4, the full variable domain is EAQVTQNPRYLITVTGKKLTVTCSQNMNHEYMSWYRQDPGLGLRQIYYSMNVEVTDKGDVPEGYKVSRKEKRNFPLILESPSPNQTSLYFCASRNNRVGANEKLFFGSGTQLSVL.